This entry lists 22 T cell receptor beta chains sequenced from one sample in a study of T cells in tumors after PD-1 blockade. The table came from immunoSEQ multiplex PCR; TCRdb's copy has only in-frame clones and leaves some out. The sample includes some 11,000 clones, 60% to 70% seen only once; the top ten take 16%. Source: tumor tissue, taken before anti-PD-1 treatment. Receptors were obtained from a human donor with basal cell carcinoma.

The chain links TRBV29-1 to TRBJ1-4, with 12 bases that match TRBD1. Trimming removed 6 bases from V and 3 bases from J; junction bases left unmatched: 8. The V gene's germline CDR1 is SQVTM and CDR2 ANQGSEA. CDR3 size: 16 residues. Here the CDR3 reads CSVQTGQGASNEKLFF. The CDR3 nucleotides read TGCAGCGTCCAAACGGGACAGGGGGCTTCTAATGAAAAACTGTTTTTT.

The V call is TRBV9, the J call TRBJ2-1; no clear D. The V end was cut by 0 bases, the J end by 5 bases, with 6 bases between. Germline V gives CDR1 SGDLS, CDR2 YYNGEE. The CDR3 runs 13 residues. CDR3 nucleotides: TGTGCCAGCAGCGTAGGTCTTCACAATGAGCAGTTCTTC. It yields the protein CASSVGLHNEQFF. Full variable domain (outside the CDR3, taken from reference TRBV9 and TRBJ2-1): DSGVTQTPKHLITATGQRVTLRCSPRSGDLSVYWYQQSLDQGLQFLIQYYNGEERAKGNILERFSAQQFPDLHSELNLSSLELGDSALYFCASSVGLHNEQFFGPGTRLTVL.

This clone was seen only a few times. This chain joins TRBV7-3 and TRBJ2-7; 10 nucleotides match TRBD1. Germline lookup yields CDR1 SGHTA and CDR2 FQGTGA. V was pared by 5 bases and J by 7 bases, with 5 bases of the junction left unmatched. The CDR3 is 13 residues long. The CDR3, as DNA: TGTGCCAGCAGCCGGGACAGGGGAGGGGAGCAGTACTTC. This translates into CASSRDRGGEQYF.

The gene calls are TRBV25-1 and TRBJ2-3; tentative D call: TRBD1 (5 bases). This CDR3 region has 17 residues. Trimming shortened V by 4 bases and J by 6 bases, and 23 bases separated the two germline ends. Germline loops: CDR1 MGHDK, CDR2 SYGVNS. The CDR3 loop reads CASSGRNAARGEDTQYF. As DNA, the CDR3 is TGTGCCAGCAGTGGACGGAATGCGGCTAGGGGTGAGGATACGCAGTATTTT.

This clone was recorded once. V is TRBV19 and J is TRBJ2-3; TRBD2 matches 12 bases. With V trimmed by 5 bases and J by 1 base, 4 bases remained unmatched. From germline, CDR1 is LNHDA and CDR2 SQIVND (reference sequence). The CDR3 runs 16 residues. DNA of the CDR3: TGTGCCAGTAGTCTCCGACTAGCGGGGGGCACAGATACGCAGTATTTT. It is translated as CASSLRLAGGTDTQYF.

This clone is medium-sized (0.01 to 0.1%) within its sample. This sequence joins TRBV6-2 or TRBV6-3 and TRBJ2-3, with 7 bases identical to TRBD2. The CDR3 length is 14 residues. Germline CDR1 MNHEY, CDR2 SVGEGT. With V trimmed by 5 bases and J by 5 bases, 7 bases remained unmatched. CDR3 bases: TGTGCCAGCAGTCTTGGGGTAGCGGGAGATACGCAGTATTTT. This codes for CASSLGVAGDTQYF.

The chain joins TRBV25-1 to TRBJ2-5; 7 bases map to TRBD2. The junction had 4 bases not matched to a gene; V was cut back by 4 bases and J by 2 bases. This CDR3 is built from 14 residues. The germline gives CDR1 MGHDK, CDR2 SYGVNS. CDR3 residues: CASSAPGGQETQYF. In DNA form, the CDR3 reads TGTGCCAGCAGTGCCCCCGGGGGGCAAGAGACCCAGTACTTC.

The chain is built from TRBV30 and TRBJ1-3; no firm D call. Trimming removed 1 base from V and 0 bases from J, with 7 bases in between. This CDR3 has 14 residues. The V gene's germline CDR1 is GTSNPN and CDR2 SVGIG (reference sequence). CDR3 loop: CAWSDGLSGNTIYF. CDR3 nucleotides: TGTGCCTGGAGTGACGGACTCTCTGGAAACACCATATATTTT.

The CDR3 DNA is TGTGCCAGCAGTGACGGGACAGGGGGCAATCAGCCCCAGCATTTT. This gives the protein CASSDGTGGNQPQHF. The chain couples TRBV6-1 to TRBJ1-5; TRBD1 agrees at 10 bases. Per the germline V gene, CDR1 is MNHNS and CDR2 is SASEGT. Losses at the gene ends were 3 bases for V and 2 bases for J; bases not matched to a gene: 1. The CDR3 is made up of 15 amino acids.

This clone has more than one count but fewer than ten. The chain links TRBV5-4 to TRBJ1-1; TRBD1 matches at 9 bases. Germline lookup yields CDR1 SGHNT and CDR2 YYREEE (reference sequence). The V and J ends lost 4 bases and 5 bases, in that order; junction bases with no gene match: 6. CDR3 length: 14 amino acids. The CDR3 DNA follows: TGTGCCAGCAGCGGCGGACAGGGGAGGACTGAAGCTTTCTTT. Residues: CASSGGQGRTEAFF.

DNA for the CDR3: TGTGCCTGGAGGACAGGGGGCGCCGATGGCTACACCTTC. Translation: CAWRTGGADGYTF. V gene TRBV30 combines with J gene TRBJ1-2, with TRBD1 matching over 10 bases. CDR1 and CDR2 from the germline V gene are GTSNPN and SVGIG (reference sequence). J lost 6 bases, V lost 3 bases, and 4 bases had no gene match. The CDR3 is made up of 13 amino acids.

This sequence joins TRBV27 and TRBJ2-2; D ambiguous. There are 17 residues in the CDR3. The ends were cut back, 7 bases at V and 2 bases at J, with 20 bases in the middle. The germline V gene has CDR1 MNHEY and CDR2 SMNVEV (reference sequence). CDR3 DNA sequence: TGTGCCAGCACTCCTTCTATGGGGAACTTTAACACCGGGGAGCTGTTTTTT. Its protein product is CASTPSMGNFNTGELFF.

This clone was picked up a small number of times. V gene TRBV6-5 combines with J gene TRBJ2-4; D is undetermined. The V end was cut by 8 bases, the J end by 0 bases, with 11 bases between. The CDR3 runs 14 residues. CDR1 is MNHEY, CDR2 SVGAGI, per germline. The CDR3 protein is CASYSGLAKNIQYF. The DNA of the CDR3 is TGTGCCAGCTACAGTGGGCTAGCCAAAAACATTCAGTACTTC.

The V and J genes are TRBV4-2 and TRBJ2-1; 8 positions agree with TRBD2. Trimming at V came to 4 bases and at J to 5 bases, leaving 4 bases not matched to a gene. This CDR3 spans 14 amino acids. Germline V gene data show CDR1 as LGHNA and CDR2 as YNFKEQ. The CDR3 DNA is TGTGCCAGCAGCCTAAGCGGGAGACACAATGAGCAGTTCTTC. It encodes CASSLSGRHNEQFF.

This clone rates as medium-sized. The chain carries TRBV2 and TRBJ2-2, with a possible D match to TRBD2 (6 bases). Germline-derived CDR1 and CDR2 are SNHLY and FYNNEI. V lost 6 bases, J lost 1 base, and 12 bases lay in between. The CDR3 covers 15 residues. The chain's CDR3 is CASSRDFQNTGELFF. The CDR3 DNA reads as TGTGCCAGCAGCCGGGACTTCCAGAACACCGGGGAGCTGTTTTTT.

The J gene is TRBJ2-1, the V gene TRBV6-2 or TRBV6-3, with 11 bases aligning to TRBD2. With 5 bases clipped from V and 4 bases from J, the junction kept 4 bases outside the gene matches. The CDR3 has 15 amino acids. Germline CDR1 and CDR2: MNHEY and SVGEGT. DNA of the CDR3: TGTGCCAGCAGTAAGACTAGCGGGATATACAATGAGCAGTTCTTC. Its protein product is CASSKTSGIYNEQFF.

This clone has more than one count but fewer than ten. The chain carries TRBV30 and TRBJ2-6, with TRBD1 matching 11 bases. This CDR3 is built from 20 residues. The germline gives CDR1 GTSNPN, CDR2 SVGIG (reference sequence). The V segment lost 5 bases and the J segment 2 bases; nucleotides outside the gene matches: 17. CDR3 protein: CAWASYRGQGVQAGANVLTF. The CDR3 DNA reads as TGTGCCTGGGCGAGCTATCGGGGACAGGGGGTGCAAGCTGGGGCCAACGTCCTGACTTTC.

By share of the sample, this clone is medium-sized (0.01 to 0.1%). This chain links TRBV7-6 with TRBJ2-5, with TRBD1 as a possible D gene (7 bases). The CDR3 sequence is 14 residues long. Germline V gene lookup returns CDR1 SGHVS and CDR2 FNYEAQ. The germline V and J ends were trimmed by 5 bases and 1 base, with 11 bases remaining between them. The CDR3 DNA is TGTGCCAGCAGCGGAGGGACAGTCCAAGAGACCCAGTACTTC. This encodes CASSGGTVQETQYF.

The chain carries TRBV3-1 (or the pseudogene TRBV3-2) and TRBJ2-3, with no clear D. CDR1 is LGHDT, CDR2 YNNKEL, per germline (reference sequence). CDR3 size: 15 residues. Trimming shortened V by 0 bases and J by 4 bases, and 11 bases separated the two germline ends. The CDR3 loop is CASSQEGRMADTQYF. The CDR3 nucleotides read TGTGCCAGCAGCCAAGAGGGCAGGATGGCAGATACGCAGTATTTT.

This chain links TRBV9 with TRBJ1-6; D unresolved. In germline, CDR1 is SGDLS, CDR2 YYNGEE. The V gene lost 7 bases and the J gene lost 8 bases, with 16 bases spanning the gap. This CDR3 contains 14 residues. In nucleotides, the CDR3 is TGTGCCAGCTCTCGGACGGGTTCTTATTCACCCCTCCACTTT. The encoded protein is CASSRTGSYSPLHF.

This clone showed up just once. V gene TRBV4-1 combines with J gene TRBJ1-6, with unresolved D. V was clipped by 2 bases and J by 2 bases, with 7 bases between them. There are 15 residues in the CDR3. Germline V gene sequence: CDR1 MGHRA, CDR2 YSYEKL. As DNA, the CDR3 is TGCGCCAGCAGCCAACGTCACGCCTATAATTCACCCCTCCACTTT. Translation: CASSQRHAYNSPLHF.

The rearrangement joins TRBV25-1 to TRBJ1-4, with TRBD1 matching over 7 bases. The germline V gene has CDR1 MGHDK and CDR2 SYGVNS. V shed 1 base and J 5 bases; nucleotides not matched to a gene: 7. The CDR3 has 16 residues. CDR3 sequence (DNA): TGTGCCAGCAGTGAATCCGGAACAGGGGTAAATGAAAAACTGTTTTTT. Translating gives CASSESGTGVNEKLFF. Looking up the rest from reference TRBV25-1 and TRBJ1-4 gives the full variable domain: EADIYQTPRYLVIGTGKKITLECSQTMGHDKMYWYQQDPGMELHLIHYSYGVNSTEKGDLSSESTVSRIRTEHFPLTLESARPSHTSQYLCASSESGTGVNEKLFFGSGTQLSVL.